The T cell receptor (beta chain) under discussion was sequenced for a study of cytomegalovirus exposure and HLA in healthy donors. The PCR was carried out with 60 Vbeta primers and 13 Jbeta primers. Here immunoSEQ multiplex PCR was the method, and the copy in TCRdb shows in-frame clones only, minus some. The sample contains 100,000 to 150,000 clones, 65% to 85% of which appear only once. This clone was recorded a few times. The TCR originated in a young woman in good health and CMV-seronegative. Sequenced input: PBMCs.

CDR3 DNA sequence: TGTGCCAGCAGCTTAGGGTCCCGCAATGAGCAGTTCTTC. Translation gives CASSLGSRNEQFF. The chain uses TRBV13 and TRBJ2-1; D not resolved. The V end was cut by 0 bases, the J end by 6 bases, with 6 bases between. The germline CDR1 and CDR2 sequences are PRHDT and FYEKMQ (reference sequence). This CDR3 comprises 13 residues.